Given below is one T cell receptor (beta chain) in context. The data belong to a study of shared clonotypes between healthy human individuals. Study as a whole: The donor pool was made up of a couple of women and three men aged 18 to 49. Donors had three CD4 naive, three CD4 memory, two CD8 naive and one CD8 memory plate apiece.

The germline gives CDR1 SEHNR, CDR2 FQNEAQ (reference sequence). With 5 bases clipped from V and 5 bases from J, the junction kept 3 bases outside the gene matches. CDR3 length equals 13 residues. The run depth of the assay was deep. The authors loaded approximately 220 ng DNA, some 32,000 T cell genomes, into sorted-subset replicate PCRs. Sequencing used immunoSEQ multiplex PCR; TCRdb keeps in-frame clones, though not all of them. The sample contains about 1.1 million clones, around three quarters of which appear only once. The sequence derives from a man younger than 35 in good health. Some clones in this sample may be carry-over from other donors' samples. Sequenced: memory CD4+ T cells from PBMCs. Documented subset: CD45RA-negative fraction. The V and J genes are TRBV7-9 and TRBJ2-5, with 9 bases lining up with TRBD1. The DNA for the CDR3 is TGTGCCAGCAGCCCACAGGGGGCTGAGACCCAGTACTTC. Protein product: CASSPQGAETQYF.